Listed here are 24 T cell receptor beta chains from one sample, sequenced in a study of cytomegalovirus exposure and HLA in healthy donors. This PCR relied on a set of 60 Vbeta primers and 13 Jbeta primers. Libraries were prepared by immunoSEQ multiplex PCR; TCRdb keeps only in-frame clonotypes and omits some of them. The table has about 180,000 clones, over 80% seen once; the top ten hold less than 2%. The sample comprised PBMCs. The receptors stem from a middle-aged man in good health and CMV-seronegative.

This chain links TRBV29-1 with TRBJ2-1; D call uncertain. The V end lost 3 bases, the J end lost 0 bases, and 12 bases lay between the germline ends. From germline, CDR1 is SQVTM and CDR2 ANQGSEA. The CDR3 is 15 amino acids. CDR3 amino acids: CSVDKPLSSYNEQFF. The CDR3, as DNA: TGCAGCGTTGACAAGCCCCTAAGCTCCTACAATGAGCAGTTCTTC.

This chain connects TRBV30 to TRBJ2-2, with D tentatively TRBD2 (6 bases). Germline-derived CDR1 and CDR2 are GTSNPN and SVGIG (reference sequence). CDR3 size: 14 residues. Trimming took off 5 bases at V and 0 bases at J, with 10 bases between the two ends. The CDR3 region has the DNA TGTGCCTGGGGAGGGGCTTCGAACACCGGGGAGCTGTTTTTT. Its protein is CAWGGASNTGELFF.

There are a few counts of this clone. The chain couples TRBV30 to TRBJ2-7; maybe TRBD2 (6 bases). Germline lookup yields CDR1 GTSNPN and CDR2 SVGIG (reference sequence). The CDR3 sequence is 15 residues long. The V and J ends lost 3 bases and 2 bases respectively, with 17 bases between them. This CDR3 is CAWSGTSQRPYEQYF. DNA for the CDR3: TGTGCCTGGAGCGGTACTAGCCAGAGACCCTACGAGCAGTACTTC.

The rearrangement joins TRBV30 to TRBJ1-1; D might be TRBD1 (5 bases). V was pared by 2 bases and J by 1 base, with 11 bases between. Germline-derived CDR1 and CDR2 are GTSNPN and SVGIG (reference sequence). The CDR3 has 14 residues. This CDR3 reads CAWSLAGGNTEAFF. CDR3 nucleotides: TGTGCCTGGAGTTTAGCCGGGGGGAACACTGAAGCTTTCTTT.

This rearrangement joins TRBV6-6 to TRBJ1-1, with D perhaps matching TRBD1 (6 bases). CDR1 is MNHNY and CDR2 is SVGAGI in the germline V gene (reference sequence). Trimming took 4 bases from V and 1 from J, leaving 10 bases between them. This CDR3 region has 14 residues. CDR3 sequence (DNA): TGTGCCAGCAGTTCAGGGGAAGGGAACACTGAAGCTTTCTTT. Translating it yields CASSSGEGNTEAFF.

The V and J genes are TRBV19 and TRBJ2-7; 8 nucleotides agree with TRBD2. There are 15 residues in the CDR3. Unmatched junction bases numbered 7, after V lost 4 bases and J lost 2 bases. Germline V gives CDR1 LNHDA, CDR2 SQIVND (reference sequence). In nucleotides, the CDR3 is TGTGCCAGTAGTACCTTAGCGGGACGACCCTACGAGCAGTACTTC. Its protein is CASSTLAGRPYEQYF. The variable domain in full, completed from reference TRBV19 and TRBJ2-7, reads DGGITQSPKYLFRKEGQNVTLSCEQNLNHDAMYWYRQDPGQGLRLIYYSQIVNDFQKGDIAEGYSVSREKKESFPLTVTSAQKNPTAFYLCASSTLAGRPYEQYFGPGTRLTVT.

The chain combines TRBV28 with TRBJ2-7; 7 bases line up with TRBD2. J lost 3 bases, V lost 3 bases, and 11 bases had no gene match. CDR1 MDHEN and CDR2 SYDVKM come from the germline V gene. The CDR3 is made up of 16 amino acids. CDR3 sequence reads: CASSFPPPAGNYEQYF. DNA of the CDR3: TGTGCCAGCAGTTTCCCCCCCCCAGCGGGAAACTACGAGCAGTACTTC.

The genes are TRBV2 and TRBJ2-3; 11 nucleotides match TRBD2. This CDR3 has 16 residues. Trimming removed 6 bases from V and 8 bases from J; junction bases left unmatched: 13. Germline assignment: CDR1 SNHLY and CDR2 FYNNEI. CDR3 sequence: CASSQMAGLAGGTQYF. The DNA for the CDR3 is TGTGCCAGCAGCCAGATGGCTGGGCTAGCGGGAGGTACGCAGTATTTT.

The CDR3 is CASSSWGTDEGYEQYF. CDR3 DNA sequence: TGTGCCAGCAGCTCGTGGGGGACAGACGAGGGATACGAGCAGTACTTC. V and J are TRBV7-2 and TRBJ2-7; 7 bases are a match to TRBD1. J gave up 4 bases and V 4 bases, and 13 bases lay outside the gene matches. This CDR3 comprises 16 residues. Germline values: CDR1 SGHTA, CDR2 FQGNSA.

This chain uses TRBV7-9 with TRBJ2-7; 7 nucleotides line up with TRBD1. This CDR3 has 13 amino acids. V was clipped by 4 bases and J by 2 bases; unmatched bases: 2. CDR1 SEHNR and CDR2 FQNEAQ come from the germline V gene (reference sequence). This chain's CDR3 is CASSWTGPYEQYF. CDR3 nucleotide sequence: TGTGCCAGCAGCTGGACAGGCCCCTACGAGCAGTACTTC.

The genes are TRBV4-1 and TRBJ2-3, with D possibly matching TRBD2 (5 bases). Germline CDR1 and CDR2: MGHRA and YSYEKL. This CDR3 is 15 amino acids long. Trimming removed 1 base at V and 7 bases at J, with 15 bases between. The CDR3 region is CASSQGWLASNTQYF. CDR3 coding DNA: TGCGCCAGCAGCCAAGGGTGGCTAGCTTCGAATACGCAGTATTTT.

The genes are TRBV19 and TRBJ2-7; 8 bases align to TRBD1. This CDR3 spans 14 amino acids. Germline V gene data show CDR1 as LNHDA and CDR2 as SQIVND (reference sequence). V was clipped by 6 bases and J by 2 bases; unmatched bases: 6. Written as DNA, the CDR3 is TGTGCCAGTAGCCGACAGGGGCTAACCTACGAGCAGTACTTC. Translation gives CASSRQGLTYEQYF.

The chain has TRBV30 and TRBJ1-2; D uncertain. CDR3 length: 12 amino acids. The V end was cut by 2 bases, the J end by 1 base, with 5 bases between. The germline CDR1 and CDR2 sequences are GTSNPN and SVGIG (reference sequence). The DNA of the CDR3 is TGTGCCTGGAGTAACTTTAACTATGGCTACACCTTC. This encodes CAWSNFNYGYTF.

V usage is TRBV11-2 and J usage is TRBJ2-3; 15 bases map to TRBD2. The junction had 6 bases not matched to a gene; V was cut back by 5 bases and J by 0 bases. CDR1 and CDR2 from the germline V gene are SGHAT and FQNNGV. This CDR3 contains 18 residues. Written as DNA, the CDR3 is TGTGCCAGCAGCCAGGGGACTAGCGGGAGGTCTAGCACAGATACGCAGTATTTT. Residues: CASSQGTSGRSSTDTQYF.

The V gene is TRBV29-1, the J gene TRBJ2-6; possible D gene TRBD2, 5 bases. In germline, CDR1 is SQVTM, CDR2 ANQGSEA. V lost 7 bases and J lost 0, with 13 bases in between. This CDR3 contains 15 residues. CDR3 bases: TGCAGCGCCAGGCCCGAGGGCTCTGGGGCCAACGTCCTGACTTTC. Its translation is CSARPEGSGANVLTF.

For the CDR3, the DNA is TGTGCCAGCAGTTCGGGTAGGGGGTACAACGAGCAGTACTTC. Its protein product is CASSSGRGYNEQYF. The chain carries TRBV27 and TRBJ2-7; perhaps TRBD1 as D (6 bases). This CDR3 spans 14 amino acids. The germline V and J ends were trimmed by 4 bases and 5 bases, with 15 bases remaining between them. The germline V gene has CDR1 MNHEY and CDR2 SMNVEV (reference sequence).

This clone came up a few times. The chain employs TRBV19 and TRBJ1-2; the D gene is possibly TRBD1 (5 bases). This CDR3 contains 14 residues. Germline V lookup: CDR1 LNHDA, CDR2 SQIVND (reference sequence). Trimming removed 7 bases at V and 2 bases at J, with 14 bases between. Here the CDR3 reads CASTSGGWNYGYTF. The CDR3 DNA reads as TGTGCCAGTACCTCGGGGGGTTGGAACTATGGCTACACCTTC.

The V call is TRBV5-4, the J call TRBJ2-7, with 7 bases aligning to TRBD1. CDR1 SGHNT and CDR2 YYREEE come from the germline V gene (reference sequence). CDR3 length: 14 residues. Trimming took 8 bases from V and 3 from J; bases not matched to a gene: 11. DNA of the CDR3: TGTGCCAGTGCCCCAGGGGGTTCCCACTACGAGCAGTACTTC. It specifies CASAPGGSHYEQYF.

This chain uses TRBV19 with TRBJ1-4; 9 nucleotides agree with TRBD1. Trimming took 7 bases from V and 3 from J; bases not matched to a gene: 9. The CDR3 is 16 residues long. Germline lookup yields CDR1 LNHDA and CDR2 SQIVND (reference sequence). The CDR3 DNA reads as TGTGCCAGTACCCCACAGGGGGCGCTGGCTAATGAAAAACTGTTTTTT. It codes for CASTPQGALANEKLFF. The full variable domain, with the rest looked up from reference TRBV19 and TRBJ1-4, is DGGITQSPKYLFRKEGQNVTLSCEQNLNHDAMYWYRQDPGQGLRLIYYSQIVNDFQKGDIAEGYSVSREKKESFPLTVTSAQKNPTAFYLCASTPQGALANEKLFFGSGTQLSVL.

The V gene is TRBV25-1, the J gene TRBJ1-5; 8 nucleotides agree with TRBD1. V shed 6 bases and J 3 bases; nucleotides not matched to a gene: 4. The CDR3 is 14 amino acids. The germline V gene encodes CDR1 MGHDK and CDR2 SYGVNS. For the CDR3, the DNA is TGTGCCAGCAGAGGACAGGGTTACAATCAGCCCCAGCATTTT. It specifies CASRGQGYNQPQHF.

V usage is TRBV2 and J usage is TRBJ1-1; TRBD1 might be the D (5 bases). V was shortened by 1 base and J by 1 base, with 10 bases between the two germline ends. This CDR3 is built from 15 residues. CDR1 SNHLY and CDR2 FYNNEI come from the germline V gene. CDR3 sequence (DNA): TGTGCCAGCAGTGAAGGGGGCACGACGAACACTGAAGCTTTCTTT. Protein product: CASSEGGTTNTEAFF.

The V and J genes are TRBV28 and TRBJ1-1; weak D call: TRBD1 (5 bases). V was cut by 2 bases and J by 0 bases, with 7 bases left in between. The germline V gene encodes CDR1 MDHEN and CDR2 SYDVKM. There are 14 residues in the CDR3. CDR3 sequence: CASSLPRVNTEAFF. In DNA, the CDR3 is TGTGCCAGCAGTTTACCCAGGGTGAACACTGAAGCTTTCTTT.

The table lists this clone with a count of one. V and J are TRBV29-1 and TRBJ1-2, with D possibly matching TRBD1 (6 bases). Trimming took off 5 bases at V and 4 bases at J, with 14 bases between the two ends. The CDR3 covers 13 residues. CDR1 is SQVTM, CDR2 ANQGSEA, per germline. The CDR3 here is CSVRRGASYGYTF. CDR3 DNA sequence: TGCAGCGTTCGGCGGGGGGCGAGCTATGGCTACACCTTC.

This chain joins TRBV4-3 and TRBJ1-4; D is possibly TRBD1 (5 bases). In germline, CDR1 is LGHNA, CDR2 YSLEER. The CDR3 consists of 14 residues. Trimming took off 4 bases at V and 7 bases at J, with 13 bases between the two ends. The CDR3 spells CASSLRGGIEKLFF. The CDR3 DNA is TGCGCCAGCAGCCTGAGGGGAGGCATTGAAAAACTGTTTTTT.